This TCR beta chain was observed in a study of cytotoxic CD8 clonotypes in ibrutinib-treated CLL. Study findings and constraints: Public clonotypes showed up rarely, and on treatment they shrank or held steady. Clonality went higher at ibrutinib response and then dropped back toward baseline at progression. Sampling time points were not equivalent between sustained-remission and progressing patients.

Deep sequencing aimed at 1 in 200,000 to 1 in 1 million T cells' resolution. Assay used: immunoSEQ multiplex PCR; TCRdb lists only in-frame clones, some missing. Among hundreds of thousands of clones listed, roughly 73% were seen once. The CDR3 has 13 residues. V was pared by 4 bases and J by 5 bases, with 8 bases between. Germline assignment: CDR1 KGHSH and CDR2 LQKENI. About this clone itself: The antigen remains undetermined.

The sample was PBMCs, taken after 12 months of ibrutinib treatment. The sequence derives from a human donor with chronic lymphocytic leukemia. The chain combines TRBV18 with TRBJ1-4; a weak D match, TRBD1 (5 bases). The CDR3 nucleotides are TGTGCCAGCTCACGGGACGGAAATGAAAAACTGTTTTTT. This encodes CASSRDGNEKLFF.